A selection of T cell receptor beta chains follows, all from one sample in a study of cytomegalovirus exposure and HLA in healthy donors. The assay was immunoSEQ multiplex PCR, and TCRdb's table has in-frame clones only and misses some. The data hold under 200,000 clones, with about four fifths observed a single time. Material for sequencing was PBMCs. The receptors come from a male donor in good health and CMV-seropositive. CDR3s leave out the opening cysteine and the closing phenylalanine or tryptophan. The size entry is marked missing in some rows and otherwise reads once, few, many or a size class.

size: .; V: TRBV6-6; J: TRBJ2-7; CDR3: ASSYSASGPYEQY
size: once; V: TRBV9; J: TRBJ1-6; CDR3: ASSTYSSGTGGDSPLH
size: .; V: TRBV15; J: TRBJ2-1; CDR3: ATSRASGTSGGGEQF
size: .; V: TRBV9; J: TRBJ2-6; CDR3: ASSINRGRGSGANVLT
size: once; V: TRBV7-2; J: TRBJ2-7; CDR3: ASSLVVGGSHEQY
size: .; V: TRBV28; J: TRBJ1-5; CDR3: ASREEGQSSNQPQH
size: .; V: TRBV19; J: TRBJ2-6; CDR3: ASLDRGRGANVLT
size: .; V: TRBV5-1; J: TRBJ2-5; CDR3: ASSSRGGFPPETQY
size: .; V: TRBV18; J: TRBJ1-1; CDR3: ASSLGDTEAF
size: once; V: TRBV29-1; J: TRBJ2-5; CDR3: SGRRGAGETQY
size: .; V: TRBV28; J: TRBJ2-1; CDR3: ATRFSGRGEQF
size: .; V: TRBV19; J: TRBJ1-1; CDR3: ASSPGTGGTEAF
size: once; V: TRBV5-6; J: TRBJ2-6; CDR3: ASSLGQSSGANVLT
size: .; V: TRBV10-2; J: TRBJ2-5; CDR3: ASSARTGQETQY
size: .; V: TRBV10-3; J: TRBJ2-7; CDR3: AIRSQGELYEQY
size: .; V: TRBV9; J: TRBJ1-2; CDR3: ASSAGIGEGGYT
size: .; V: TRBV9; J: TRBJ2-3; CDR3: ASSVGGHSSTDTQY
size: few; V: TRBV19; J: TRBJ2-6; CDR3: ASNTPSGFSGANGLT
size: few; V: TRBV11-3; J: TRBJ2-2; CDR3: ASSSTGLGAGELF
size: once; V: TRBV19; J: TRBJ1-2; CDR3: ASTTGGAGGYGYT
size: .; V: TRBV7-9; J: TRBJ2-3; CDR3: SSSSFTDTQY
size: .; V: TRBV25-1; J: TRBJ2-3; CDR3: ASSESVGTGASTDTQY
size: .; V: TRBV27; J: TRBJ2-3; CDR3: ATSKIPDFTDTQY
size: .; V: TRBV9; J: TRBJ2-1; CDR3: ASSVTSGSRDEQF
size: once; V: TRBV19; J: TRBJ1-4; CDR3: ASSIGATNEKLF
size: .; V: TRBV19; J: TRBJ2-1; CDR3: ASSIGRLSYNEQF
size: .; V: TRBV7-2; J: TRBJ2-1; CDR3: ASSLGLAVPENEQF
size: few; V: TRBV28; J: TRBJ1-1; CDR3: ALQGLVGSEAF
size: .; V: TRBV27; J: TRBJ1-2; CDR3: ASSETGGSYGYT
size: once; V: TRBV18; J: TRBJ2-4; CDR3: ASSPGQVKNIQY
size: .; V: TRBV28; J: TRBJ2-1; CDR3: ASSSPGQGFANEQF
size: .; V: TRBV4-2; J: TRBJ2-1; CDR3: ASSQYTSGGVTYNEQF
size: .; V: TRBV7-8; J: TRBJ2-1; CDR3: ASSLGLVSNEQF
size: .; V: TRBV5-4; J: TRBJ2-1; CDR3: ASRIKQGSSYNEQF
size: .; V: TRBV29-1; J: TRBJ2-7; CDR3: SVEDRTGKSSYEQY
size: .; V: TRBV9; J: TRBJ1-2; CDR3: ASSVATGPDYGYT
size: few; V: TRBV5-4; J: TRBJ1-4; CDR3: ASSLDRNEKLF
size: .; V: TRBV10-2; J: TRBJ2-7; CDR3: ASSEFGGSSYEQY
size: .; V: TRBV6-6; J: TRBJ1-4; CDR3: ASSSHTGGINEKLF
size: .; V: TRBV15; J: TRBJ1-4; CDR3: ATSNVQEKLF
size: .; V: TRBV28; J: TRBJ2-7; CDR3: ASRWSGSFYEQY
size: few; V: TRBV30; J: TRBJ1-4; CDR3: AWEFPTGGNEKLF
size: .; V: TRBV21-1; J: TRBJ1-6; CDR3: ASSGHRGSSYNSPLH
size: .; V: TRBV29-1; J: TRBJ2-5; CDR3: SVSQDQETQY
size: .; V: TRBV4-3; J: TRBJ2-3; CDR3: ASSPYQSLAGITDTQY
size: .; V: TRBV27; J: TRBJ2-1; CDR3: ASSLSAAYNEQF